The entry that follows covers one T cell receptor beta chain sequence. V was pared by 2 bases and J by 0 bases, with 4 bases of the junction left unmatched. This CDR3 has 16 residues. The V gene's germline CDR1 is WNHNN and CDR2 SYGVQD (reference sequence). This entry comes from a study of blood T cell repertoires in COVID-19. Study-wide background: Collection of acute and convalescent COVID-19 samples took place in the United States, Italy and Spain. PBMCs, B-cell-depleted T cells, or T cells provided the cDNA or gDNA that made up the material.

Seattle's cohort entered during active infection and was followed longitudinally. Under the authors' procedure: Estimated nucleated cell counts came from reference gene primer amplification. Sequenced by immunoSEQ multiplex PCR; TCRdb stores in-frame clones only, minus some. D and trimming were read from the DNA, whereas the V and J calls and clone size are those reported in that table. The sample comprises tens of thousands of clones, about 86% of which are singletons, and 6% to 6.5% rests with the top ten. V is TRBV10-1 and J is TRBJ1-5; TRBD1 matches at 7 bases. Input material: peripheral blood. The TCR comes from a man at least 80 years old with COVID-19, enrolled during active disease. Written as DNA, the CDR3 is TGCGCCAGCAGTGAGACAGGGGCACCTAGCAATCAGCCCCAGCATTTT. Protein sequence: CASSETGAPSNQPQHF.